What follows are 30 T cell receptor beta chains derived from one specimen sequenced in a study of shared clonotypes between healthy human individuals. Profiling relied on immunoSEQ multiplex PCR, and the TCRdb table lists in-frame clones only, not all of them. The sample carries a few hundred thousand clones, more than 95% recorded once. Input material: naive CD4+ T cells sorted from blood. Specified subset: CD45RA+ positively selected. Source of these receptors: a woman in her 30s in good health.

The chain combines TRBV19 with TRBJ1-5, with D uncertain. V was clipped by 2 bases and J by 7 bases, with 9 bases between them. The length of the CDR3 is 13 residues. Germline V gene data show CDR1 as LNHDA and CDR2 as SQIVND (reference sequence). The CDR3 sequence is CASSINGPQPQHF. The DNA for the CDR3 is TGTGCCAGTAGTATAAACGGGCCCCAGCCCCAGCATTTT.

The J gene is TRBJ2-5, the V gene TRBV5-1; TRBD1 matches 12 bases. The germline V gene encodes CDR1 SGHRS and CDR2 YFSETQ. The CDR3 sequence is 17 residues long. J was trimmed by 7 bases and V by 1 base; bases with no gene match: 11. The CDR3 region is CASSLPGQGARVTTQYF. The CDR3 DNA reads TGCGCCAGCAGCTTGCCGGGACAGGGGGCCCGGGTGACGACCCAGTACTTC.

The gene calls are TRBV30 and TRBJ1-1; 8 bases align to TRBD1. J was trimmed by 4 bases and V by 8 bases; bases with no gene match: 6. This CDR3 has 12 residues. Germline V CDR1 and CDR2: GTSNPN, SVGIG (reference sequence). The CDR3 region has the DNA TGTGCCGCCAGGGGGCGCGTCACTGAAGCTTTCTTT. This codes for CAARGRVTEAFF.

The chain combines TRBV15 with TRBJ2-7; tentatively, D is TRBD1 or TRBD2 (6 bases each). Germline CDR1 LNHNV, CDR2 YYDKDF (reference sequence). The CDR3 sequence is 14 residues long. The V gene lost 2 bases and the J gene lost 3 bases, with 11 bases spanning the gap. The CDR3 loop is CATSRRQEGYEQYF. CDR3 bases: TGTGCCACCAGCAGAAGACAGGAGGGCTACGAGCAGTACTTC.

This clone was seen a single time. The rearrangement joins TRBV7-9 to TRBJ1-1; D not resolved. The CDR3 is made up of 13 amino acids. Looked up from germline, CDR1 is SEHNR and CDR2 is FQNEAQ (reference sequence). The V and J ends lost 2 bases and 5 bases respectively, with 9 bases between them. CDR3 sequence: CASSLFVSTEAFF. CDR3 nucleotide sequence: TGTGCCAGCAGCTTATTTGTCTCGACTGAAGCTTTCTTT.

This clone was seen only once. This chain links TRBV27 with TRBJ1-2, with a weak D call TRBD1 (5 bases). CDR3 size: 13 residues. Germline values: CDR1 MNHEY, CDR2 SMNVEV (reference sequence). The germline V and J ends were trimmed by 2 bases and 8 bases, with 12 bases remaining between them. CDR3 protein: CASSLDRVQGYTF. The CDR3 coding sequence is TGTGCCAGCAGTTTAGACAGAGTCCAGGGCTACACCTTC.

The chain links TRBV6-5 to TRBJ2-7; D remains unclear. There are 15 residues in the CDR3. Germline loops: CDR1 MNHEY, CDR2 SVGAGI. V was cut by 5 bases and J by 0 bases, with 14 bases left in between. The CDR3 reads CASSPDVSYSYEQYF. The CDR3 DNA reads TGTGCCAGCAGTCCCGACGTATCGTACTCCTACGAGCAGTACTTC.

With respect to this clone: Other DNA sequences in the same sample also yield this CDR3. The genes are TRBV30 and TRBJ1-5, with TRBD1 as a possible D gene (5 bases). The CDR3 length is 13 residues. V was trimmed by 2 bases and J by 4 bases, leaving 9 bases between them. Germline assignment: CDR1 GTSNPN and CDR2 SVGIG (reference sequence). The DNA of the CDR3 is TGTGCCTGGAGTAGCCAGGGAAATCAGCCCCAGCATTTT. It is translated as CAWSSQGNQPQHF.

The J gene is TRBJ2-5, the V gene TRBV6-4; 7 bases align to TRBD1. The germline gives CDR1 MRHNA, CDR2 SNTAGT. The CDR3 contains 14 residues. J gave up 7 bases and V 10 bases, and 15 bases lay outside the gene matches. This chain's CDR3 is CATALKGARGTQYF. The CDR3 nucleotides are TGTGCCACCGCACTGAAGGGGGCGCGAGGGACCCAGTACTTC.

The rearrangement links TRBV29-1 to TRBJ1-3; weak D call: TRBD1 (6 bases). The V end was cut by 5 bases, the J end by 4 bases, with 15 bases between. Germline CDR1 SQVTM, CDR2 ANQGSEA. The CDR3 is made up of 14 amino acids. This CDR3 reads CSVSTGGAGNTIYF. The CDR3 bases are TGCAGCGTTTCTACGGGGGGGGCGGGAAACACCATATATTTT.

V and J are TRBV6-6 and TRBJ1-2; no definite D call. This CDR3 spans 13 amino acids. Germline V gene sequence: CDR1 MNHNY, CDR2 SVGAGI (reference sequence). Trimming removed 2 bases at V and 7 bases at J, with 11 bases between. As DNA, the CDR3 is TGTGCCAGCAGTTACGAAGGATTAGGTGGCTACACCTTC. It specifies CASSYEGLGGYTF.

The CDR3 coding sequence is TGTGCCATCAGTGAGTCGGAGGGGGGCGGGCAGCCCCAGCATTTT. Protein sequence: CAISESEGGGQPQHF. V gene TRBV10-3 combines with J gene TRBJ1-5, with a weak D call TRBD1 (6 bases). Germline values: CDR1 ENHRY, CDR2 SYGVKD. Trimming removed 0 bases from V and 7 bases from J, with 13 bases in between. This CDR3 is 15 amino acids long.

The chain recombines TRBV27 with TRBJ2-5; no firm D call. The J call is in doubt because the DNA end fits TRBJ2-7 better. The CDR3 spans 13 residues. From germline, CDR1 is MNHEY and CDR2 SMNVEV (reference sequence). CDR3 coding DNA: TGTGCCAGCAGCCGTGACTGGACCTACGAGCAGTACTTC. Its protein product is CASSRDWTYEQYF.

This sequence joins TRBV4-2 and TRBJ2-1; D perhaps matches TRBD1 (7 bases). The V end was cut by 1 base, the J end by 5 bases, with 21 bases between. The CDR3 is 18 amino acids. Germline CDR1 and CDR2: LGHNA and YNFKEQ. The CDR3 spells CASSQVEGAGPSHNEQFF. DNA for the CDR3: TGTGCCAGCAGCCAAGTGGAGGGGGCGGGCCCTTCACACAATGAGCAGTTCTTC.

The gene calls are TRBV4-2 and TRBJ2-3, with D possibly being TRBD2 (5 bases). Germline assignment: CDR1 LGHNA and CDR2 YNFKEQ. The V gene lost 0 bases and the J gene lost 4 bases, with 17 bases spanning the gap. The CDR3 contains 17 residues. Here the CDR3 reads CASSQDPTGNLPDTQYF. CDR3 bases: TGTGCCAGCAGCCAAGATCCAACGGGAAATCTTCCAGATACGCAGTATTTT.

As for this clone: Different DNA sequences within this sample yield the same CDR3. J is TRBJ2-5 and V is TRBV18; 7 nucleotides line up with TRBD1. Trimming at V came to 2 bases and at J to 1 base, leaving 1 base not matched to a gene. In germline, CDR1 is KGHSH, CDR2 LQKENI. This CDR3 has 14 residues. The CDR3 loop is CASSPRGLQETQYF. The CDR3 nucleotides read TGTGCCAGCTCACCAAGGGGGCTCCAAGAGACCCAGTACTTC.

V gene TRBV5-4 combines with J gene TRBJ2-5; 9 bases align to TRBD2. This CDR3 spans 17 amino acids. Unmatched junction bases numbered 11, after V lost 0 bases and J lost 5 bases. CDR1 is SGHNT, CDR2 YYREEE, per germline (reference sequence). Written as DNA, the CDR3 is TGTGCCAGCAGCTTGGCTAGCGGGACTCACCAGGGGGAGACCCAGTACTTC. This sequence encodes CASSLASGTHQGETQYF.

The J gene is TRBJ2-7, the V gene TRBV2; D is possibly TRBD1 (6 bases). Germline V gene sequence: CDR1 SNHLY, CDR2 FYNNEI. Trimming took off 7 bases at V and 2 bases at J, with 15 bases between the two ends. The CDR3 contains 14 residues. CDR3 loop: CASNPRQAPYEQYF. DNA of the CDR3: TGTGCCAGCAACCCCCGACAGGCCCCCTACGAGCAGTACTTC.

This clone was found once. The J gene is TRBJ2-3, the V gene TRBV2, with a weak D call TRBD2 (7 bases). V lost 7 bases to trimming and J lost 5 bases, with 16 bases between them. Germline V gene lookup returns CDR1 SNHLY and CDR2 FYNNEI. The CDR3 has 14 residues. This chain's CDR3 is CASIAGEGRDTQYF. Written as DNA, the CDR3 is TGTGCCAGCATAGCAGGGGAGGGTAGAGATACGCAGTATTTT.

The table lists this clone with a count of one. The chain links TRBV6-1 to TRBJ2-1, with D uncertain. Looked up from germline, CDR1 is MNHNS and CDR2 is SASEGT. CDR3 length: 16 amino acids. V lost 2 bases and J 5 bases, leaving 16 bases between the germline ends. The CDR3 DNA follows: TGTGCCAGCAGTGAAACAATCCAGTGGGCGGACAATGAGCAGTTCTTC. Its protein is CASSETIQWADNEQFF.

The chain uses TRBV27 and TRBJ2-7, with TRBD2 identical over 11 bases. Losses at the gene ends were 4 bases for V and 2 bases for J; bases not matched to a gene: 10. Germline CDR1 MNHEY, CDR2 SMNVEV (reference sequence). The CDR3 consists of 17 residues. The CDR3 DNA reads TGTGCCAGCAGTTGGGGATCTAGCGGGAGGTACACCTACGAGCAGTACTTC. Its protein is CASSWGSSGRYTYEQYF.

The chain is built from TRBV5-1 and TRBJ2-7; D is unresolved. The CDR3 is made up of 14 amino acids. Trimming took off 0 bases at V and 4 bases at J, with 11 bases between the two ends. CDR1 and CDR2 (germline): SGHRS, YFSETQ. CDR3 region: CASSLGGLGYEQYF. The CDR3 DNA reads TGCGCCAGCAGCTTGGGAGGATTGGGATACGAGCAGTACTTC.

The chain carries TRBV6-5 and TRBJ2-7, with 8 bases that match TRBD1. Germline V gene sequence: CDR1 MNHEY, CDR2 SVGAGI. V shed 4 bases and J 2 bases; nucleotides not matched to a gene: 4. The CDR3 sequence is 14 residues long. CDR3 sequence: CASSWQGAAYEQYF. CDR3 DNA sequence: TGTGCCAGCAGTTGGCAGGGGGCGGCCTACGAGCAGTACTTC.

The V call is TRBV7-2, the J call TRBJ2-7; D may be TRBD2 (5 bases). Germline V gene sequence: CDR1 SGHTA, CDR2 FQGNSA. The CDR3 has 15 amino acids. Deletions cut 5 bases from V and 7 bases from J, with 21 bases between. This chain's CDR3 is CASSPGGHTIREQYF. The CDR3 DNA reads as TGTGCCAGCAGCCCCGGAGGCCACACCATCCGGGAGCAGTACTTC.

The rearrangement links TRBV15 to TRBJ1-4, with 11 bases aligning to TRBD1. J was trimmed by 8 bases and V by 2 bases; bases with no gene match: 7. This CDR3 contains 16 residues. The V gene's germline CDR1 is LNHNV and CDR2 YYDKDF (reference sequence). CDR3 in DNA: TGTGCCACCAGCAGAAATGGACAGGGGGCGATGGAAAAACTGTTTTTT. This codes for CATSRNGQGAMEKLFF.

The chain couples TRBV5-6 to TRBJ2-1; 11 bases fit TRBD2. CDR3 length: 17 amino acids. Germline values: CDR1 SGHDT, CDR2 YYEEEE. V shed 3 bases, J shed 5 bases, and the junction held 10 bases outside the gene matches. This CDR3 is CASSYKPGLAAHNEQFF. CDR3 bases: TGTGCCAGCAGCTACAAGCCGGGACTAGCGGCTCACAATGAGCAGTTCTTC. The variable domain in full, completed from reference TRBV5-6 and TRBJ2-1, reads DAGVTQSPTHLIKTRGQQVTLRCSPKSGHDTVSWYQQALGQGPQFIFQYYEEEERQRGNFPDRFSGHQFPNYSSELNVNALLLGDSALYLCASSYKPGLAAHNEQFFGPGTRLTVL.

The table lists this clone with a count of one. The V and J genes are TRBV5-1 and TRBJ2-3; 11 bases map to TRBD1. Trimming took 2 bases from V and 7 from J; bases not matched to a gene: 9. The CDR3 has 16 amino acids. CDR1 SGHRS and CDR2 YFSETQ come from the germline V gene. CDR3: CASSFDLGTGGNTQYF. The DNA of the CDR3 is TGCGCCAGCAGCTTCGACCTCGGGACAGGGGGGAATACGCAGTATTTT.

CDR3 sequence reads: CASSMAPGGEVYNEQFF. The CDR3 nucleotides are TGTGCCAGTAGTATGGCCCCCGGGGGCGAGGTTTACAATGAGCAGTTCTTC. V usage is TRBV19 and J usage is TRBJ2-1, with D perhaps being TRBD1 or TRBD2 (6 bases each). Germline V lookup: CDR1 LNHDA, CDR2 SQIVND (reference sequence). The ends were cut back, 3 bases at V and 4 bases at J, with 19 bases in the middle. The CDR3 runs 17 residues. Complete variable domain (other parts from reference TRBV19 and TRBJ2-1): DGGITQSPKYLFRKEGQNVTLSCEQNLNHDAMYWYRQDPGQGLRLIYYSQIVNDFQKGDIAEGYSVSREKKESFPLTVTSAQKNPTAFYLCASSMAPGGEVYNEQFFGPGTRLTVL.

The rearrangement uses TRBV11-2 and TRBJ2-7, with D possibly TRBD2 on 6 matching bases. Germline V gives CDR1 SGHAT, CDR2 FQNNGV. V was trimmed by 0 bases and J by 2 bases, leaving 11 bases between them. The CDR3 is made up of 15 amino acids. The CDR3 coding sequence is TGTGCCAGCAGCTTAGAGGGTAGCGGAACCTACGAGCAGTACTTC. Translated, it gives CASSLEGSGTYEQYF.

The chain links TRBV30 to TRBJ1-2; D not resolved. Germline CDR1 GTSNPN, CDR2 SVGIG (reference sequence). The CDR3 totals 12 residues. V lost 5 bases and J lost 1, with 8 bases in between. For the CDR3, the DNA is TGTGCCTGGGGCGGCGTTAACTATGGCTACACCTTC. Its protein is CAWGGVNYGYTF. Full variable domain (rest looked up from reference TRBV30 and TRBJ1-2): SQTIHQWPATLVQPVGSPLSLECTVEGTSNPNLYWYRQAAGRGLQLLFYSVGIGQISSEVPQNLSASRPQDRQFILSSKKLLLSDSGFYLCAWGGVNYGYTFGSGTRLTVV.